These 30 T cell receptor beta chains came from one sample sequenced in a study of blood T cell repertoires in COVID-19. Sequenced by immunoSEQ multiplex PCR; TCRdb stores in-frame clones only, minus some. The sample carries some 220,000 clones, 80% to 90% recorded once. Sequencing input: peripheral blood. These receptor sequences come from a man aged 45-60 years who had recovered from COVID-19.

The J gene is TRBJ1-5, the V gene TRBV15; a weak D match, TRBD1 (5 bases). The CDR3 is 16 amino acids. Trimming pared 0 bases from V and 3 bases from J, leaving 12 bases between. CDR1 is LNHNV, CDR2 YYDKDF, per germline (reference sequence). The CDR3 loop reads CATSRDRQGYNQPQHF. The CDR3, as DNA: TGTGCCACCAGCAGAGATCGGCAGGGATACAATCAGCCCCAGCATTTT.

This clone was detected only once. The rearrangement links TRBV9 to TRBJ2-7; 10 nucleotides align to TRBD1. The junction had 7 bases not matched to a gene; V was cut back by 5 bases and J by 2 bases. The CDR3 sequence is 15 residues long. The germline CDR1 and CDR2 sequences are SGDLS and YYNGEE. The CDR3 loop reads CASSGAGTGAYEQYF. Written as DNA, the CDR3 is TGTGCCAGCAGTGGGGCCGGGACAGGGGCCTACGAGCAGTACTTC. Complete variable domain (other parts from reference TRBV9 and TRBJ2-7): DSGVTQTPKHLITATGQRVTLRCSPRSGDLSVYWYQQSLDQGLQFLIQYYNGEERAKGNILERFSAQQFPDLHSELNLSSLELGDSALYFCASSGAGTGAYEQYFGPGTRLTVT.

The chain joins TRBV3-1 (or the pseudogene TRBV3-2) to TRBJ1-2, with D uncertain. The V end lost 3 bases, the J end lost 8 bases, and 22 bases lay between the germline ends. The CDR3 contains 16 residues. Germline V gives CDR1 LGHDT, CDR2 YNNKEL (reference sequence). In DNA form, the CDR3 reads TGTGCCAGCAGCCAGATCGCAAATCGGCGGGTATCCGGCTACACCTTC. Translating it yields CASSQIANRRVSGYTF.

This clone was observed a single time. Distinct nucleotide sequences in the sample also encode this CDR3. The chain has TRBV18 and TRBJ1-1; D possibly corresponds to TRBD1 (5 bases). Germline V lookup: CDR1 KGHSH, CDR2 LQKENI. V gave up 3 bases and J gave up 1 base, with 6 bases separating them. The CDR3 extends over 13 amino acids. CDR3 nucleotide sequence: TGTGCCAGCTCACCCCAGGGGAACACTGAAGCTTTCTTT. Protein sequence: CASSPQGNTEAFF.

This chain connects TRBV16 to TRBJ2-5; D might be TRBD1 (5 bases). The CDR3 contains 14 residues. Germline CDR1 is KGHSY and CDR2 is FQNENV. Between the trimmed V and J ends, which lost 0 bases and 4 bases, there was a span of 9 bases. The CDR3 reads CASSQSRGRETQYF. The CDR3 coding sequence is TGTGCCAGCAGCCAATCTAGGGGCCGAGAGACCCAGTACTTC. Drawing the rest from reference TRBV16 and TRBJ2-5, the complete variable domain is GEEVAQTPKHLVRGEGQKAKLYCAPIKGHSYVFWYQQVLKNEFKFLISFQNENVFDETGMPKERFSAKCLPNSPCSLEIQATKLEDSAVYFCASSQSRGRETQYFGPGTRLLVL.

The rearrangement links TRBV16 to TRBJ2-2; TRBD2 aligns across 8 bases. In germline, CDR1 is KGHSY, CDR2 FQNENV. The V gene end was trimmed by 2 bases and the J gene end by 4 bases; junction bases not matched to a gene: 6. There are 16 residues in the CDR3. The CDR3 spells CASSQTGTRGTGELFF. CDR3 in DNA: TGTGCCAGCAGCCAAACCGGGACTAGAGGCACCGGGGAGCTGTTTTTT.

The V call is TRBV6-5, the J call TRBJ2-2, with D maybe TRBD1 (6 bases). The CDR3 spans 15 residues. V was trimmed by 7 bases and J by 1 base, leaving 13 bases between them. Germline lookup yields CDR1 MNHEY and CDR2 SVGAGI. The CDR3 region is CASKHLQGNTGELFF. CDR3 coding DNA: TGTGCCAGCAAGCACTTACAGGGGAACACCGGGGAGCTGTTTTTT.

The chain is built from TRBV5-4 and TRBJ1-1; D perhaps matches TRBD1 (5 bases). Germline-derived CDR1 and CDR2 are SGHNT and YYREEE (reference sequence). The CDR3 is 15 amino acids. Trimming pared 6 bases from V and 3 bases from J, leaving 18 bases between. The CDR3 region has the DNA TGTGCCAGCACCATGGGCGGGGGACGGGACACTGAAGCTTTCTTT. Protein sequence: CASTMGGGRDTEAFF. The full variable domain, in which reference TRBV5-4 and TRBJ1-1 provide the parts outside the CDR3, is ETGVTQSPTHLIKTRGQQVTLRCSSQSGHNTVSWYQQALGQGPQFIFQYYREEENGRGNFPPRFSGLQFPNYSSELNVNALELDDSALYLCASTMGGGRDTEAFFGQGTRLTVV.

The chain uses TRBV19 and TRBJ1-5, with a tentative D call TRBD1 (5 bases). This CDR3 region has 14 residues. The V gene lost 2 bases and the J gene lost 0 bases, with 5 bases spanning the gap. Germline CDR1 LNHDA, CDR2 SQIVND (reference sequence). CDR3 in amino acids: CASSIQGSNQPQHF. For the CDR3, the DNA is TGTGCCAGTAGTATACAGGGTAGCAATCAGCCCCAGCATTTT.

This clone was counted only a few times. The chain has TRBV7-8 and TRBJ1-5; perhaps TRBD1 as D (5 bases). CDR3 length: 15 residues. Germline assignment: CDR1 SGHVS and CDR2 FQNEAQ. The V and J ends lost 2 bases and 0 bases respectively, with 8 bases between them. Written as DNA, the CDR3 is TGTGCCAGCAGCTTAAAGGGGTATAGCAATCAGCCCCAGCATTTT. Encoded protein: CASSLKGYSNQPQHF.

The gene calls are TRBV3-1 (or the pseudogene TRBV3-2) and TRBJ2-5; 7 positions agree with TRBD1. Germline loops: CDR1 LGHDT, CDR2 YNNKEL (reference sequence). With V trimmed by 4 bases and J by 5 bases, 10 bases remained unmatched. This CDR3 has 15 residues. CDR3 in amino acids: CASSPRYTGVETQYF. CDR3 nucleotide sequence: TGTGCCAGCAGCCCGAGGTATACAGGGGTGGAGACCCAGTACTTC.

The chain joins TRBV19 to TRBJ1-6; the match to TRBD1 covers 7 bases. Trimming removed 2 bases from V and 8 bases from J; junction bases left unmatched: 3. The germline CDR1 and CDR2 sequences are LNHDA and SQIVND (reference sequence). The CDR3 totals 14 residues. CDR3 loop: CASSINRGDSPLHF. The CDR3, as DNA: TGTGCCAGTAGTATAAACAGGGGAGATTCACCCCTCCACTTT. The complete variable domain, with remaining parts taken from reference TRBV19 and TRBJ1-6, reads DGGITQSPKYLFRKEGQNVTLSCEQNLNHDAMYWYRQDPGQGLRLIYYSQIVNDFQKGDIAEGYSVSREKKESFPLTVTSAQKNPTAFYLCASSINRGDSPLHFGNGTRLTVT.

This rearrangement joins TRBV19 to TRBJ1-1; D gene unclear. CDR1 is LNHDA, CDR2 SQIVND, per germline (reference sequence). The CDR3 consists of 18 residues. Deletions cut 5 bases from V and 1 base from J, with 23 bases between. The CDR3 loop reads CASSREIWSGSRNTEAFF. The DNA of the CDR3 is TGTGCCAGTAGTCGGGAAATATGGTCGGGGAGTCGGAACACTGAAGCTTTCTTT.

The genes are TRBV5-1 and TRBJ1-2, with D uncertain. The CDR3 runs 13 residues. Germline V gene lookup returns CDR1 SGHRS and CDR2 YFSETQ. Trimming removed 5 bases at V and 4 bases at J, with 12 bases between. In nucleotides, the CDR3 is TGCGCCAGCAGGAGAGACATGAGCTATGGCTACACCTTC. Residues: CASRRDMSYGYTF.

The chain couples TRBV7-8 to TRBJ1-6, with D maybe TRBD1 (5 bases). The CDR3 has 15 residues. V lost 8 bases and J lost 6, with 17 bases in between. The germline V gene has CDR1 SGHVS and CDR2 FQNEAQ. The CDR3 region has the DNA TGTGCCAGCGGATGGGGGGAGACAGCTAATTCACCCCTCCACTTT. Translation gives CASGWGETANSPLHF.

V and J are TRBV28 and TRBJ2-1, with 9 nucleotides matching TRBD1. CDR1 and CDR2 (germline): MDHEN, SYDVKM. The CDR3 totals 18 residues. Trimming took 3 bases from V and 1 from J; bases not matched to a gene: 10. CDR3 in amino acids: CASSFWLTGGPSYNEQFF. DNA for the CDR3: TGTGCCAGCAGTTTCTGGCTGACAGGGGGTCCTTCCTACAATGAGCAGTTCTTC.

The V and J genes are TRBV3-1 (or the pseudogene TRBV3-2) and TRBJ1-4, with 8 bases identical to TRBD1. The CDR3 totals 15 residues. Per germline, CDR1 LGHDT and CDR2 YNNKEL (reference sequence). The V and J ends lost 3 bases and 5 bases, in that order; junction bases with no gene match: 5. CDR3 amino acids: CASSQGTGGNEKLFF. The CDR3 DNA is TGTGCCAGCAGCCAGGGCACAGGGGGGAATGAAAAACTGTTTTTT.

The chain employs TRBV5-4 and TRBJ2-1, with D hard to call. The CDR3 length is 11 residues. V lost 7 bases and J lost 6, with 8 bases in between. The germline gives CDR1 SGHNT, CDR2 YYREEE (reference sequence). DNA of the CDR3: TGTGCCAGCTCCCTCGGCAATGAGCAGTTCTTC. Encoded protein: CASSLGNEQFF.

The chain joins TRBV6-5 to TRBJ2-7; possible D gene TRBD2, 5 bases. This CDR3 comprises 14 residues. Germline CDR1 MNHEY, CDR2 SVGAGI. Deletions cut 6 bases from V and 2 bases from J, with 14 bases between. The chain's CDR3 is CASRTIDNTYEQYF. The CDR3, as DNA: TGTGCCAGCAGGACTATCGACAATACCTACGAGCAGTACTTC.

The genes are TRBV5-1 and TRBJ1-2; D might be TRBD1 (5 bases). V lost 4 bases and J lost 8, with 15 bases in between. This CDR3 contains 13 residues. Germline V lookup: CDR1 SGHRS, CDR2 YFSETQ. Here the CDR3 DNA reads TGCGCCAGCAGCGGGGGGGACCTTGAGGGCTACACCTTC. Translated: CASSGGDLEGYTF.

The chain recombines TRBV4-1 with TRBJ2-5, with 10 nucleotides matching TRBD1. V lost 3 bases to trimming and J lost 0 bases; unmatched junction nucleotides: 13. Germline values: CDR1 MGHRA, CDR2 YSYEKL. CDR3 size: 19 residues. The CDR3 region has the DNA TGCGCCAGCAGCCACCGCGGACAGGGGGTTTTCCAGTACCAAGAGACCCAGTACTTC. Translated, it gives CASSHRGQGVFQYQETQYF.

The V gene is TRBV6-6, the J gene TRBJ1-3; possibly TRBD1 for D (6 bases). The CDR3 spans 14 residues. The V end lost 6 bases, the J end lost 4 bases, and 13 bases lay between the germline ends. Germline V gives CDR1 MNHNY, CDR2 SVGAGI (reference sequence). As DNA, the CDR3 is TGTGCCAGCAGAACTGGGGGGGGCGGAAACACCATATATTTT. Encoded protein: CASRTGGGGNTIYF.

The chain joins TRBV7-9 to TRBJ1-5; possible D gene TRBD1, 5 bases. The germline V gene has CDR1 SEHNR and CDR2 FQNEAQ (reference sequence). V dropped 6 bases and J dropped 11 bases, with 14 bases sitting between them. CDR3 length: 12 amino acids. The CDR3 region is CASSSYSGAQHF. Here the CDR3 DNA reads TGTGCCAGCAGTTCTTATTCGGGGGCCCAGCATTTT.

The V call is TRBV24-1, the J call TRBJ2-5; TRBD2 matches at 10 bases. Germline-derived CDR1 and CDR2 are KGHDR and SFDVKD. CDR3 length: 16 amino acids. V lost 4 bases and J lost 4; bases outside the gene matches: 8. The CDR3 DNA reads as TGTGCCACCAGTGACTCAAGCGGGAGGGCAGGAGAGACCCAGTACTTC. Residues: CATSDSSGRAGETQYF.

The chain couples TRBV14 to TRBJ2-2; D is unclear. V was shortened by 6 bases and J by 5 bases, with 25 bases between the two germline ends. The CDR3 contains 18 residues. CDR1 SGHDN and CDR2 FVKESK come from the germline V gene. As DNA, the CDR3 is TGTGCCAGCAGTGTTTTTGAGTGGCGGCGATTGGGTACCGGGGAGCTGTTTTTT. Amino acids: CASSVFEWRRLGTGELFF.

Notes on this clone: At the DNA level, this CDR3 is encoded by other sequences in the same sample as well. This chain joins TRBV28 and TRBJ1-2; D might be TRBD1 (6 bases). V was cut by 4 bases and J by 4 bases, with 10 bases left in between. Germline CDR1 MDHEN, CDR2 SYDVKM. The CDR3 is 13 residues long. CDR3 sequence (DNA): TGTGCCAGCAGTTCCACAGGGAGCTATGGCTACACCTTC. This translates into CASSSTGSYGYTF.

The chain uses TRBV6-6 and TRBJ1-4, with D possibly matching TRBD1 (6 bases). This CDR3 spans 16 amino acids. V dropped 0 bases and J dropped 7 bases, with 15 bases sitting between them. CDR1 is MNHNY and CDR2 is SVGAGI in the germline V gene (reference sequence). This CDR3 is CASSYSGQKSIEKLFF. Here the CDR3 DNA reads TGTGCCAGCAGTTACTCCGGACAGAAGTCTATTGAAAAACTGTTTTTT.

The chain links TRBV5-4 to TRBJ1-5, with D possibly being TRBD1 (6 bases). Per the germline V gene, CDR1 is SGHNT and CDR2 is YYREEE (reference sequence). Trimming stripped 4 bases from V and 4 bases from J, with 18 bases between. The CDR3 spans 16 residues. CDR3 bases: TGTGCCAGCAGCCCCGAGCCAGGGGAGACAAATCAGCCCCAGCATTTT. Its translation: CASSPEPGETNQPQHF.

The chain joins TRBV28 to TRBJ2-1; TRBD2 aligns across 9 bases. The CDR3 is 17 residues long. Germline V CDR1 and CDR2: MDHEN, SYDVKM. Unmatched junction bases numbered 15, after V lost 4 bases and J lost 8 bases. CDR3 amino acids: CASSSYAAGGQSDEQFF. The CDR3 DNA follows: TGTGCCAGCAGTTCTTATGCCGCGGGAGGGCAGAGTGATGAGCAGTTCTTC.

CDR3: CASTQWGTAGNTIYF. The CDR3 coding sequence is TGCGCCAGCACCCAATGGGGGACTGCTGGAAACACCATATATTTT. This chain links TRBV5-1 with TRBJ1-3; a weak D match, TRBD1 (5 bases). The CDR3 contains 15 residues. Germline-derived CDR1 and CDR2 are SGHRS and YFSETQ. Trimming left V 6 bases short and J 2 bases short, with 15 bases between.